Listed here are 15 T cell receptor beta chains from one sample, sequenced in a study of identical twins. TCRdb fed the 5' RACE reads into MiXCR, producing one record per CDR3 protein. The table has approximately 350,000 distinct CDR3 sequences, approximately 13% seen once. These data also featured in a second study, about yellow fever vaccine responses in identical twins.

The sample comprised CD8+ T cells sorted from blood. All receptors derive from a woman between 18 and 29 years old in good health.

This chain joins TRBV20-1 and TRBJ2-1; TRBD2 aligns across 9 bases. Trimming removed 7 bases from V and 4 bases from J; junction bases left unmatched: 17. There are 17 residues in the CDR3. Germline loops: CDR1 DFQATT, CDR2 SNEGSKA (reference sequence). The CDR3 protein is CSGIESLAGSLYNEQFF. The CDR3 coding sequence is TGCAGTGGTATAGAGAGCCTAGCGGGATCCCTTTACAATGAGCAGTTCTTC.

This clonotype occurred many times. The rearrangement uses TRBV12-3 or TRBV12-4 and TRBJ2-1; D possibly corresponds to TRBD1 (6 bases). The CDR3 contains 14 residues. V lost 3 bases and J 4 bases, leaving 10 bases between the germline ends. The CDR3 loop is CASSFRTAYNEQFF. CDR3 DNA: TGTGCCAGCAGTTTCCGGACAGCTTACAATGAGCAGTTCTTC.

The chain employs TRBV11-2 and TRBJ2-3; 8 nucleotides line up with TRBD2. The V and J ends lost 5 bases and 2 bases, in that order; junction bases with no gene match: 6. The CDR3 runs to 15 residues. Per the germline V gene, CDR1 is SGHAT and CDR2 is FQNNGV. The CDR3 DNA reads as TGTGCCAGCAGCCAGGGCGGGGGGATCACAGATACGCAGTATTTT. Protein: CASSQGGGITDTQYF.

This clonotype showed up many times. The rearrangement uses TRBV6-1 and TRBJ1-1; D uncertain. CDR1 is MNHNS, CDR2 SASEGT, per germline. Trimming took 7 bases from V and 4 from J, leaving 16 bases between them. The CDR3 spans 14 residues. Written as DNA, the CDR3 is TGTGCCAGCACCAGAGCAGCCGGTAGCACTGAAGCTTTCTTT. It yields the protein CASTRAAGSTEAFF.

This chain's CDR3 is CASSYQEYLSGNTIYF. The CDR3 nucleotides read TGTGCCAGCAGCTACCAGGAGTACCTCTCTGGAAACACCATATATTTT. The chain has TRBV5-5 and TRBJ1-3; D gene ambiguous. Trimming removed 3 bases at V and 0 bases at J, with 13 bases between. This CDR3 is built from 16 residues. Germline lookup yields CDR1 SGHKS and CDR2 YYEKEE (reference sequence).

This clonotype was observed at least ten times. V and J are TRBV11-1 and TRBJ2-7; 7 positions agree with TRBD2. V lost 1 base to trimming and J lost 4 bases; unmatched junction nucleotides: 22. The CDR3 extends over 20 amino acids. From germline, CDR1 is SGHAT and CDR2 FQDESV (reference sequence). CDR3 coding DNA: TGTGCCAGCAGCTTAGATACGACAGTTTTTGGGGGACTAATTCCTTACGAGCAGTACTTC. Its translation: CASSLDTTVFGGLIPYEQYF.

The rearrangement joins TRBV4-1 to TRBJ2-3; unclear D gene. V was pared by 0 bases and J by 2 bases, with 12 bases between. Germline V gene lookup returns CDR1 MGHRA and CDR2 YSYEKL. The CDR3 spans 16 residues. In DNA, the CDR3 is TGCGCCAGCAGCCAAGATTGGGCAGGAATCACAGATACGCAGTATTTT. It translates to CASSQDWAGITDTQYF.

The genes are TRBV5-4 and TRBJ2-3; 14 bases map to TRBD2. Germline CDR1 is SGHNT and CDR2 is YYREEE (reference sequence). The CDR3 has 16 residues. J was trimmed by 1 base and V by 9 bases; bases with no gene match: 7. For the CDR3, the DNA is TGTGCCACCCAGCAGGGACTAGCGGGGGGCACAGATACGCAGTATTTT. This sequence encodes CATQQGLAGGTDTQYF.

This clonotype came up many times. This sequence joins TRBV27 and TRBJ1-1; possibly TRBD1 for D (6 bases). Trimming shortened V by 2 bases and J by 1 base, and 8 bases separated the two germline ends. From germline, CDR1 is MNHEY and CDR2 SMNVEV (reference sequence). The CDR3 is 14 residues long. CDR3: CASSLGQTNTEAFF. The CDR3 DNA reads TGTGCCAGCAGTTTAGGACAGACGAACACTGAAGCTTTCTTT.

This clonotype was seen at least ten times. The V gene is TRBV7-9, the J gene TRBJ2-1; D gene ambiguous. The CDR3 sequence is 12 residues long. V was shortened by 3 bases and J by 7 bases, with 7 bases between the two germline ends. Germline CDR1 reads SEHNR; CDR2 reads FQNEAQ (reference sequence). CDR3 sequence: CASSLRTNEQFF. CDR3 in DNA: TGTGCCAGCAGCTTGAGAACAAATGAGCAGTTCTTC.

This clonotype was detected ten times or more. This sequence joins TRBV3-1 and TRBJ2-2, with a weak D call TRBD2 (6 bases). V was shortened by 2 bases and J by 4 bases, with 14 bases between the two germline ends. This CDR3 spans 16 amino acids. Germline CDR1 is LGHDT and CDR2 is YNNKEL (reference sequence). The CDR3 DNA is TGTGCCAGCAGCCAATTTCCTAGCGTGGGCACCGGGGAGCTGTTTTTT. It encodes CASSQFPSVGTGELFF.

The chain uses TRBV9 and TRBJ2-7; D gene uncertain. Per the germline V gene, CDR1 is SGDLS and CDR2 is YYNGEE. Trimming took off 1 base at V and 5 bases at J, with 4 bases between the two ends. The CDR3 spans 11 residues. The CDR3 DNA reads as TGTGCCAGCAGCGTAAGCGACGAGCAGTACTTC. Residues: CASSVSDEQYF.

This rearrangement joins TRBV12-3 or TRBV12-4 to TRBJ2-7, with 7 bases fitting TRBD2. There are 13 residues in the CDR3. After removal of 5 bases from V and 5 bases from J, the junction contained 6 bases not matched to a gene. CDR3 amino acids: CASSGGGLDEQYV. Written as DNA, the CDR3 is TGTGCCAGCAGTGGCGGGGGTCTGGACGAGCAGTACGTC.

This clonotype was observed a few times. The V and J genes are TRBV4-2 and TRBJ2-1; TRBD2 aligns across 8 bases. In germline, CDR1 is LGHNA, CDR2 YNFKEQ. J was trimmed by 8 bases and V by 3 bases; bases with no gene match: 9. The CDR3 sequence is 15 residues long. CDR3 region: CASSQANGGDHEQFF. For the CDR3, the DNA is TGTGCCAGCAGCCAGGCGAACGGGGGGGATCATGAGCAGTTCTTC.

This clonotype was counted a few times. V gene TRBV7-6 combines with J gene TRBJ2-1; D is unclear. This CDR3 has 13 amino acids. Trimming pared 1 base from V and 5 bases from J, leaving 6 bases between. Germline V lookup: CDR1 SGHVS, CDR2 FNYEAQ. CDR3 protein: CASSLEVHNEQFF. DNA for the CDR3: TGTGCCAGCAGCTTAGAAGTGCACAATGAGCAGTTCTTC.